This TCR beta chain stems from a study of Ad26.COV2.S vaccination and SARS-CoV-2 variants. Study context: Donor got 5x10^10 or 1x10^11 viral particles of Ad26.COV2.S. Study results and caveats: Spike-specific responses of CD8+ and CD4+ T cells were reported to display substantial breadth after vaccination.

With 1 base removed from V and 6 bases from J, the gap between germline ends came to 13 bases. This CDR3 contains 14 residues. Germline-derived CDR1 and CDR2 are LNHNV and YYDKDF (reference sequence). On this clone itself: Its matching antigen is unknown.

The treatment: some 20 received Ad26.COV2.S at low or high dose, single or two shots; 5 received placebo; per-sample allocation not given. Specimen acquisition occurred on day 63 following the initial vaccine or placebo injection. An 18-55-year-old adult in Boston served as donor. Wuhan-strain SARS-CoV-2 spike was expressed by the Ad26 vector that made up the vaccine. The method was immunoSEQ multiplex PCR; TCRdb's version includes in-frame clones alone and lacks a portion of them. The profile shows some 240,000 clones, around 88% of them singletons. The rearrangement uses TRBV15 and TRBJ2-7, with D perhaps TRBD2 (7 bases). This TCR was sampled from a person aged 18-65 years who received the Ad26.COV2.S COVID-19 vaccine or a placebo. The sequencing here drew on peripheral blood, taken in a trial of Ad26.COV2.S vaccine versus placebo. CDR3 amino acids: CATSRVTGGGEQYV. CDR3 nucleotide sequence: TGTGCCACCAGCAGAGTGACGGGGGGCGGCGAGCAGTACGTC.